What follows is one T cell receptor (beta chain) and its context. Its antigen specificity is not known. No per-base quality is available; no much larger clone lies one base away. The data stem from a study of OX40 agonist ivuxolimab in advanced cancers. Regarding the study in general: Ivuxolimab was a fully human IgG2 agonistic monoclonal antibody targeting the costimulatory receptor OX40 (CD134). Peripheral TCRbeta sequencing was intended to test whether TCR sequence diversity was altered and clonal T-cell expansion was caused by ivuxolimab. Among the roughly 50 dose-escalation patients, around 20 had hepatocellular carcinoma, around 15 melanoma, 9 renal cell carcinoma and 9 head and neck cancer. The monotherapy dose-escalation portion (N = 52 patients) of the phase I ivuxolimab trial is reported in the paper. A male proportion of roughly 85% and a mean age of 60 years, ranging from roughly 23 to 85, were recorded for the dose-escalation cohort. Partial responses occurred in three dose-escalation patients, of whom one had hepatocellular carcinoma and two had cutaneous melanoma. Patients were allowed to have had prior anti-PD-1, anti-PD-L1 or anti-CTLA-4 therapy, and 30% to 40% of the dose-escalation patients had previously received checkpoint inhibitors. Intravenous ivuxolimab was administered to patients every 2 weeks at six dose levels: 0.01, 0.1, 0.3, 1.5, 3 and 10 mg/kg.

The study at large found these results: On average, CD8+ T cells showed more expanded clones than CD4+ T cells after ivuxolimab. At doses from 0.1 to 3.0 mg/kg, clonal expansion was seen in both CD4+ and CD8+ blood T cells between baseline and week 6. In the 0.1-3.0 mg/kg groups, partial responders were among the patients with the lowest normalized peripheral clonal expansion, particularly in CD8+ T cells. The antigen specificity of the clonally expanded peripheral T cells was not determined. Low levels of normalized T-cell clonal expansion were also shown by some nonresponding patients.

The trial excluded patients who had a history of autoimmune disease or who were on systemic immunosuppression. Peripheral blood for TCR sequencing was collected from all dose cohorts at baseline, on cycle 4 day 1, and on cycle 7 day 1. The samples were drawn from a first-in-human, open-label, multicenter phase I dose-escalation trial of ivuxolimab. Adults with locally advanced or metastatic melanoma, renal cell carcinoma, hepatocellular carcinoma or head and neck squamous cell carcinoma were enrolled in the trial. Before TCR sequencing, CD4+ and CD8+ T cells were separately sorted from peripheral blood. For sequencing of the TCRbeta CDR3 region, genomic DNA was extracted from the sorted cells. The immunoSEQ Assay was used for sequencing of TCRbeta CDR3 regions. TCRdb limited this immuneACCESS table to in-frame rearrangements with V and J called. A share of clones is missing; checked studies link under half to unresolved V genes, and the rest is unexplained. Recorded for this sample are around 79,000 clones; over 75% of them occurred a single time. The top ten clones comprise approximately 0.6% of the sample.

CDR1 LNHDA and CDR2 SQIVND are derived from the germline V gene (reference sequence). A distance of 16 bases separates the germline ends of V and J, which lose 6 bases and 5 bases respectively. The CDR3, from cysteine to phenylalanine, totals 14 residues. Only the CDR3 part of the read is kept: 42 bases, read in frame from the first base. The sequence was collected from an adult with an advanced solid tumor such as melanoma, head and neck, liver or kidney cancer. The rearrangement combines TRBV19 with TRBJ2-5; the D gene remains uncertain. The material was CD4+ or CD8+ T cells sorted from blood, obtained in a trial of the OX40 agonist ivuxolimab. CDR3 region: CASSRAPRQETQYF. The DNA sequence follows: TGTGCCAGTAGCCGGGCCCCCCGGCAGGAGACCCAGTACTTC.